These 28 T cell receptor beta chains were sequenced from one sample in a study of blood T cell repertoires in COVID-19. Produced via immunoSEQ multiplex PCR; TCRdb's table is partial and in-frame only. The top ten clones hold over 14% of a sample with around 230,000 clones, around 80% of them seen once. The sample consisted of PBMCs or T cells enriched from blood (not recorded which). These receptor sequences come from a man aged 35 to 55 who had recovered from COVID-19.

The CDR3 loop is CASSQEPIFAGPNTGELFF. The CDR3, as DNA: TGCGCCAGCAGCCAAGAGCCCATTTTCGCGGGACCGAACACCGGGGAGCTGTTTTTT. The chain employs TRBV4-1 and TRBJ2-2; weak D call: TRBD2 (6 bases). V was shortened by 0 bases and J by 0 bases, with 17 bases between the two germline ends. Germline V gene data show CDR1 as MGHRA and CDR2 as YSYEKL. The CDR3 covers 19 residues.

This clone was recorded at least ten times. At the DNA level, this CDR3 is encoded by other sequences in the same sample as well. The CDR3 loop reads CASSWRGGQPQHF. The CDR3 DNA follows: TGTGCCAGTAGTTGGAGGGGCGGCCAGCCCCAGCATTTT. The chain uses TRBV19 and TRBJ1-5, with a tentative D call TRBD1 (5 bases). The V end lost 5 bases, the J end lost 7 bases, and 12 bases lay between the germline ends. Germline V gene data show CDR1 as LNHDA and CDR2 as SQIVND (reference sequence). This CDR3 spans 13 amino acids.

V gene TRBV11-1 combines with J gene TRBJ2-7; TRBD1 matches 9 bases. The CDR3 contains 14 residues. Germline CDR1 reads SGHAT; CDR2 reads FQDESV (reference sequence). V was pared by 5 bases and J by 3 bases, with 5 bases of the junction left unmatched. Here the CDR3 DNA reads TGTGCCAGCAGCGGTTGGGACAGGGACTACGAGCAGTACTTC. Amino acids: CASSGWDRDYEQYF.

The chain joins TRBV5-1 to TRBJ2-7; 9 positions agree with TRBD1. CDR3 size: 14 residues. The junction had 4 bases not matched to a gene; V was cut back by 0 bases and J by 6 bases. The germline CDR1 and CDR2 sequences are SGHRS and YFSETQ. CDR3 protein: CASSLGDRAREQYF. In DNA, the CDR3 is TGCGCCAGCAGCTTGGGGGACAGGGCACGCGAGCAGTACTTC.

V gene TRBV5-1 combines with J gene TRBJ2-7, with D maybe TRBD1 (5 bases). CDR3 length: 14 amino acids. Between the trimmed V and J ends, which lost 4 bases and 2 bases, there was a span of 13 bases. CDR1 and CDR2 (germline): SGHRS, YFSETQ. CDR3 sequence reads: CASSTTDSPYEQYF. The CDR3 region has the DNA TGCGCCAGCAGCACGACCGACAGCCCCTACGAGCAGTACTTC.

CDR3 nucleotides: TGCGCCAGCAGCCAAGACGCCCCGGGGGAAAGCGGGGGGCCGGGAGAAAACATTCAGTACTTC. Translating gives CASSQDAPGESGGPGENIQYF. The chain combines TRBV4-3 with TRBJ2-4; 9 bases line up with TRBD2. Trimming cost V 0 bases and J 5 bases; bases outside gene matches: 20. Germline V gives CDR1 LGHNA, CDR2 YSLEER. The CDR3 loop spans 21 amino acids.

The chain joins TRBV4-1 to TRBJ2-3, with unresolved D. The V end lost 1 base, the J end lost 6 bases, and 11 bases lay between the germline ends. This CDR3 has 14 residues. In germline, CDR1 is MGHRA, CDR2 YSYEKL. CDR3 DNA: TGCGCCAGCAGCCAAGCCGTCCCGGTTGATACGCAGTATTTT. Translating gives CASSQAVPVDTQYF.

The chain carries TRBV28 and TRBJ1-3, with 7 bases matching TRBD1. The V and J ends lost 5 bases and 4 bases, in that order; junction bases with no gene match: 8. The germline gives CDR1 MDHEN, CDR2 SYDVKM. This CDR3 region has 15 residues. The CDR3 DNA reads as TGTGCCAGCAGTCTCGTACAGGGGAACGGAAACACCATATATTTT. Its protein product is CASSLVQGNGNTIYF.

The chain combines TRBV5-1 with TRBJ2-3; TRBD2 is a possible D gene (6 bases). With 4 bases removed from V and 1 base from J, the gap between germline ends came to 13 bases. Germline V gives CDR1 SGHRS, CDR2 YFSETQ. The CDR3 spans 15 residues. The CDR3 DNA reads TGCGCCAGCAGCCTCGGGACTGGAGGCACAGATACGCAGTATTTT. Translation: CASSLGTGGTDTQYF.

This chain links TRBV28 with TRBJ2-7; 7 bases are a match to TRBD1. The germline gives CDR1 MDHEN, CDR2 SYDVKM. The CDR3 consists of 14 residues. V dropped 3 bases and J dropped 7; count of bases not matched to a gene: 9. CDR3 amino acids: CASSFSVGGVEQYF. Written as DNA, the CDR3 is TGTGCCAGCAGTTTTAGTGTAGGGGGCGTGGAGCAGTACTTC.

The chain has TRBV5-1 and TRBJ2-6, with D uncertain. CDR3 length: 16 residues. V was shortened by 0 bases and J by 0 bases, with 7 bases between the two germline ends. Germline values: CDR1 SGHRS, CDR2 YFSETQ. The CDR3 spells CASSLGRYSGANVLTF. CDR3 coding DNA: TGCGCCAGCAGCTTGGGTCGGTACTCTGGGGCCAACGTCCTGACTTTC. The full variable domain, with the rest looked up from reference TRBV5-1 and TRBJ2-6, is KAGVTQTPRYLIKTRGQQVTLSCSPISGHRSVSWYQQTPGQGLQFLFEYFSETQRNKGNFPGRFSGRQFSNSRSEMNVSTLELGDSALYLCASSLGRYSGANVLTFGAGSRLTVL.

J is TRBJ1-2 and V is TRBV2; D is unresolved. V lost 10 bases to trimming and J lost 8 bases, with 20 bases between them. Germline values: CDR1 SNHLY, CDR2 FYNNEI. The CDR3 is made up of 13 amino acids. CDR3 nucleotide sequence: TGTGCCACCCCCCGGGGATGGCGAACAGGCTACACCTTC. Residues: CATPRGWRTGYTF.

This sequence joins TRBV3-1 (or the pseudogene TRBV3-2) and TRBJ2-5; D might be TRBD1 (5 bases). This CDR3 is 13 amino acids long. Germline V gene sequence: CDR1 LGHDT, CDR2 YNNKEL (reference sequence). Trimming removed 2 bases from V and 5 bases from J, with 9 bases in between. CDR3 sequence: CASSQRGFETQYF. The CDR3, as DNA: TGTGCCAGCAGCCAAAGGGGTTTCGAGACCCAGTACTTC.

This sequence joins TRBV7-8 and TRBJ1-3, with no clear D. Germline-derived CDR1 and CDR2 are SGHVS and FQNEAQ. V was cut by 4 bases and J by 0 bases, with 7 bases left in between. The CDR3 is 14 residues long. The DNA of the CDR3 is TGTGCCAGCAGCTCCCTCAGCTCTGGAAACACCATATATTTT. Amino acids: CASSSLSSGNTIYF.

The chain combines TRBV5-1 with TRBJ1-1, with D possibly being TRBD1 (5 bases). Germline assignment: CDR1 SGHRS and CDR2 YFSETQ. The CDR3 has 13 amino acids. Trimming shortened V by 0 bases and J by 6 bases, and 9 bases separated the two germline ends. The CDR3 loop reads CASSLGTPSEAFF. Here the CDR3 DNA reads TGCGCCAGCAGCTTGGGGACACCTTCTGAAGCTTTCTTT.

This rearrangement joins TRBV7-6 to TRBJ2-2; D is unclear. Germline CDR1 and CDR2: SGHVS and FNYEAQ. CDR3 length: 13 amino acids. V was pared by 4 bases and J by 4 bases, with 7 bases between. The CDR3 reads CASSSQFTGELFF. The CDR3 DNA sequence: TGTGCCAGCAGCTCACAATTCACCGGGGAGCTGTTTTTT.

This chain connects TRBV27 to TRBJ2-1; 9 bases agree with TRBD1. V lost 1 base to trimming and J lost 7 bases; unmatched junction nucleotides: 8. Germline-derived CDR1 and CDR2 are MNHEY and SMNVEV (reference sequence). This CDR3 is built from 16 residues. CDR3 in DNA: TGTGCCAGCAGTTTATTCATACAGGGGGCAGGGAATGAGCAGTTCTTC. Protein: CASSLFIQGAGNEQFF.

The gene calls are TRBV9 and TRBJ2-5, with a possible D match to TRBD1 (6 bases). CDR3 size: 15 residues. Trimming stripped 0 bases from V and 5 bases from J, with 14 bases between. Germline values: CDR1 SGDLS, CDR2 YYNGEE. CDR3 in amino acids: CASSVDLGGGETQYF. In DNA form, the CDR3 reads TGTGCCAGCAGCGTAGATTTAGGGGGTGGCGAGACCCAGTACTTC.

The rearrangement joins TRBV15 to TRBJ1-2, with D hard to call. From germline, CDR1 is LNHNV and CDR2 YYDKDF (reference sequence). V was cut by 0 bases and J by 3 bases, with 8 bases left in between. The CDR3 totals 14 residues. The CDR3 spells CATSRDRWDYGYTF. The CDR3 DNA is TGTGCCACCAGCAGAGACAGGTGGGACTATGGCTACACCTTC.

The chain uses TRBV2 and TRBJ1-5; D may be TRBD1 (5 bases). Germline assignment: CDR1 SNHLY and CDR2 FYNNEI. Trimming removed 8 bases from V and 3 bases from J, with 20 bases in between. The CDR3 is 16 residues long. The CDR3 coding sequence is TGTGCCAGCCGTGGGGGGGGGACGGGATTCAATCAGCCCCAGCATTTT. It translates to CASRGGGTGFNQPQHF.

The genes are TRBV7-8 and TRBJ1-1; D is unclear. The V gene lost 2 bases and the J gene lost 3 bases, with 7 bases spanning the gap. Germline assignment: CDR1 SGHVS and CDR2 FQNEAQ. CDR3 length equals 13 residues. The CDR3 loop is CASSLQGDTEAFF. The CDR3, as DNA: TGTGCCAGCAGCTTACAAGGAGACACTGAAGCTTTCTTT. Full variable domain (rest looked up from reference TRBV7-8 and TRBJ1-1): GAGVSQSPRYKVAKRGQDVALRCDPISGHVSLFWYQQALGQGPEFLTYFQNEAQLDKSGLPSDRFFAERPEGSVSTLKIQRTQQEDSAVYLCASSLQGDTEAFFGQGTRLTVV.

This clone occurred a few times. V is TRBV12-3 or TRBV12-4 and J is TRBJ1-2; D uncertain. V lost 5 bases and J 5 bases, leaving 12 bases between the germline ends. The CDR3 consists of 13 residues. In nucleotides, the CDR3 is TGTGCCAGCAGTCTACTGGGCCAATATGGCTACACCTTC. It codes for CASSLLGQYGYTF.

The CDR3 bases are TGTGCCAGCAGTTTATATGGAGGGGAGGCGTCCTACAATGAGCAGTTCTTC. Its protein product is CASSLYGGEASYNEQFF. This sequence joins TRBV28 and TRBJ2-1, with TRBD2 as a possible D gene (6 bases). V lost 1 base to trimming and J lost 1 base, with 14 bases between them. Germline CDR1 MDHEN, CDR2 SYDVKM. CDR3 length equals 17 residues.

V gene TRBV5-1 combines with J gene TRBJ2-1; 10 positions agree with TRBD2. This CDR3 has 15 residues. Germline values: CDR1 SGHRS, CDR2 YFSETQ. With 5 bases clipped from V and 9 bases from J, the junction kept 11 bases outside the gene matches. CDR3 sequence: CASRTTGTSASEQFF. The CDR3 DNA is TGCGCCAGCAGGACTACCGGGACTAGCGCTTCTGAGCAGTTCTTC.

J is TRBJ1-2 and V is TRBV4-2; 7 positions match TRBD1. CDR1 is LGHNA and CDR2 is YNFKEQ in the germline V gene. Trimming removed 3 bases from V and 4 bases from J; junction bases left unmatched: 5. The length of the CDR3 is 14 residues. In DNA, the CDR3 is TGTGCCAGCAGCCATGGACAGGTACCCTATGGCTACACCTTC. Residues: CASSHGQVPYGYTF.

This chain connects TRBV5-1 to TRBJ2-2; 7 bases fit TRBD1. Germline V CDR1 and CDR2: SGHRS, YFSETQ. Losses at the gene ends were 0 bases for V and 11 bases for J; bases not matched to a gene: 10. The CDR3 is 15 amino acids. The CDR3 DNA reads TGCGCCAGCAGCTTGGGGCCGGGACAGCCGGGAGAGCTGTTTTTT. This encodes CASSLGPGQPGELFF.

V is TRBV30 and J is TRBJ2-5; 11 bases are shared with TRBD2. Germline V gene data show CDR1 as GTSNPN and CDR2 as SVGIG (reference sequence). This CDR3 is built from 13 residues. J gave up 9 bases and V 8 bases, and 11 bases lay outside the gene matches. The DNA of the CDR3 is TGTGCCCTCGGACTAGCGGGTGGGAGGGCCCAGTACTTC. It is translated as CALGLAGGRAQYF.

CDR3 residues: CASSSEGGQAQFF. The CDR3 nucleotides read TGTGCCAGCAGCTCAGAGGGGGGGCAGGCGCAGTTCTTC. This chain uses TRBV7-3 with TRBJ2-1, with TRBD2 as a possible D gene (7 bases). The CDR3 loop spans 13 amino acids. Per germline, CDR1 SGHTA and CDR2 FQGTGA. V was cut by 4 bases and J by 12 bases, with 16 bases left in between.